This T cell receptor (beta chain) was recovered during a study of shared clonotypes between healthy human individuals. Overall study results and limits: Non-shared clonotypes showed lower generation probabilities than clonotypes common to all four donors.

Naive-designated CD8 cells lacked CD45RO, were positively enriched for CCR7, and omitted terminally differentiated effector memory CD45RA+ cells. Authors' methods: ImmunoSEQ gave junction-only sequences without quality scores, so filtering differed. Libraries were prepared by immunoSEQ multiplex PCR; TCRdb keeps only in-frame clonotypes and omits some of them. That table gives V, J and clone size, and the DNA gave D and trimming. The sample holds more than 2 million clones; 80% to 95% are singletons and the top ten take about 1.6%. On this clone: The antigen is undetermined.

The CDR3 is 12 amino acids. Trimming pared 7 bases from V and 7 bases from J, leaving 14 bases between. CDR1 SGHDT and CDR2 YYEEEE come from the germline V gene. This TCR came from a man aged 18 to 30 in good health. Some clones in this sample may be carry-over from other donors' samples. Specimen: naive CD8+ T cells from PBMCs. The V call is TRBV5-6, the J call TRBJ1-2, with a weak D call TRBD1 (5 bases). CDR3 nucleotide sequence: TGTGCCAGCGCGGCAGGGACGTTTGGCTACACCTTC. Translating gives CASAAGTFGYTF.